This TCR beta chain derives from a study of T cell changes during pregnancy in multiple sclerosis. J lost 4 bases, V lost 0 bases, and 11 bases had no gene match. The CDR3 totals 18 residues. Using immunoSEQ multiplex PCR, the repertoire was profiled, and TCRdb retains in-frame clones only, with some absent. Found here are about 59,000 clones, approximately 94% of them singletons; the top ten hold 2.5%. This clone was observed once. The source of this sequence is a female donor with multiple sclerosis, enrolled in a pregnancy study. Sample: CD8+ T cells from peripheral blood mononuclear cells, taken after pregnancy. The genes are TRBV23-1 and TRBJ2-1, with 8 bases aligning to TRBD2. TRBV23-1 has ORF status, its function being uncertain. CDR3 in amino acids: CASSQSESGTRLYNEQFF. As DNA, the CDR3 is TGCGCCAGCAGTCAATCGGAATCCGGGACTAGGTTATACAATGAGCAGTTCTTC.